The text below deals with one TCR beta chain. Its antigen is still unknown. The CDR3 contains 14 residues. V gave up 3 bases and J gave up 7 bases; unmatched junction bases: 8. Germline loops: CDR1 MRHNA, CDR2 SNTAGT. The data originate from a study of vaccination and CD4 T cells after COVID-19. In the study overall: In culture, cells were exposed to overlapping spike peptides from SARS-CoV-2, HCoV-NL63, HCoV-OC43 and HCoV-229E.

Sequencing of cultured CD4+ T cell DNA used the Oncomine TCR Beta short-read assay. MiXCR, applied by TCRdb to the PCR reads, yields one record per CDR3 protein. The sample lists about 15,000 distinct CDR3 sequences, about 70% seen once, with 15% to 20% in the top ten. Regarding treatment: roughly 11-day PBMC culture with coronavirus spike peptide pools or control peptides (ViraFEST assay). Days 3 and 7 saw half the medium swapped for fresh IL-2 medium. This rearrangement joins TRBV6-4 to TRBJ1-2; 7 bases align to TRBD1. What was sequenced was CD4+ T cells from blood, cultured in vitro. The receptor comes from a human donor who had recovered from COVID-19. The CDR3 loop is CASSDTGRGPGYTF. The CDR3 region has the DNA TGTGCCAGCAGTGATACGGGAAGGGGGCCTGGCTACACCTTC.